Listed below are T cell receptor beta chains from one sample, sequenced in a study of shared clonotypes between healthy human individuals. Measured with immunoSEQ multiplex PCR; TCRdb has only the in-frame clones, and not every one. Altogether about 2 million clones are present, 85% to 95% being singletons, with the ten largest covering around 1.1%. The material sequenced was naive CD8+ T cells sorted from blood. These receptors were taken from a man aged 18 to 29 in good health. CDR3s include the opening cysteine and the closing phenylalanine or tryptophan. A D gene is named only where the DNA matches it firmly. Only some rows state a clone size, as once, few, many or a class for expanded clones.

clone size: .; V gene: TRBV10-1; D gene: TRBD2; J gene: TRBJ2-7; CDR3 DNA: TGCGCCAGCTCCACGGGACTAGCGGGGGAGATCTCCTACGAGCAGTACTTC; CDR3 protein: CASSTGLAGEISYEQYF
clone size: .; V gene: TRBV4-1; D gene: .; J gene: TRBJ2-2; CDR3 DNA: TGCGCCAGCAGCCAAGAGCCCCGGGCTACGAACACCGGGGAGCTGTTTTTT; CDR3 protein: CASSQEPRATNTGELFF
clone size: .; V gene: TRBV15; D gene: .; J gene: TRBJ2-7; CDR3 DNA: TGTGCCACCAGCGAGGGCGGAACACCTACGGAGCAGTACTTC; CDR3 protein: CATSEGGTPTEQYF
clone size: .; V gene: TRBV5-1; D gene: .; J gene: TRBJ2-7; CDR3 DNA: TGCGCCAGCAGCTTGTACCAGGGAGCCTACGAGCAGTACTTC; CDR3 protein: CASSLYQGAYEQYF
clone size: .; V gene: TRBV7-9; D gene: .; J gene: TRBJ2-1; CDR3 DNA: TGTGCCAGCAGCCAGGAAGGCGGGGGCCACCCCTACAATGAGCAGTTCTTC; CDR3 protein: CASSQEGGGHPYNEQFF
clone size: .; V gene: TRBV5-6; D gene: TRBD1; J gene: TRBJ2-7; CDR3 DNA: TGTGCCAGCAGCCAGGGACAGATCTACGAGCAGTACTTC; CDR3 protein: CASSQGQIYEQYF
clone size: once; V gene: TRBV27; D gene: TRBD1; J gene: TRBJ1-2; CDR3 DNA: TGTGCCAGCAGTTTATCCCGGGACAGTAATAACTATGGCTACACCTTC; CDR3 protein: CASSLSRDSNNYGYTF
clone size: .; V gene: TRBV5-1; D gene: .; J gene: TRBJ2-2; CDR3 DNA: TGCGCCAGCAGCTTAGTAATAGCGAACACCGGGGAGCTGTTTTTT; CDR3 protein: CASSLVIANTGELFF
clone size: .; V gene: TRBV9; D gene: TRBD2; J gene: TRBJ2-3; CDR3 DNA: TGTGCCAGCAGCGTGGGGACTAGCTCAGATACGCAGTATTTT; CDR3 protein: CASSVGTSSDTQYF
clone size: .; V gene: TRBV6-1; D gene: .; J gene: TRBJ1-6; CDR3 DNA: TGTGCCAGCACTTTGAATTCACCCCTCCACTTT; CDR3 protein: CASTLNSPLHF
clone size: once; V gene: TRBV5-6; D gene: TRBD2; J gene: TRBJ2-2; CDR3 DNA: TGTGCCAGCAGCTTGGGTAGCGGGGGGTACACCGGGGAGCTGTTTTTT; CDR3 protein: CASSLGSGGYTGELFF
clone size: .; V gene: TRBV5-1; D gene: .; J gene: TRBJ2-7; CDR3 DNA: TGCGCCAGCAGCATGAAAGGGTTCGGCTACGAGCAGTACTTC; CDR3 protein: CASSMKGFGYEQYF
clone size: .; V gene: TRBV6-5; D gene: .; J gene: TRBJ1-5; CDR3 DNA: TGTGCCAGCAGTTACAGGGAAGGGGGTCAGCCCCAGCATTTT; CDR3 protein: CASSYREGGQPQHF
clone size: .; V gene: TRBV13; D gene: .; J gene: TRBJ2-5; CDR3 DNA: TGTGCCAGCAGCTTAGGATTGGTCGGGACTTTAGAGACCCAGTACTTC; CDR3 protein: CASSLGLVGTLETQYF
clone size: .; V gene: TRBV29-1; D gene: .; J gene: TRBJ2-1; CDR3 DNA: TGCAGCGTTGAGAGTTCCGACTACCGCGCCTACTCCTACAATGAGCAGTTCTTC; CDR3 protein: CSVESSDYRAYSYNEQFF
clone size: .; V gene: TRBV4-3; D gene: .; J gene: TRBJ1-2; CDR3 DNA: TGCGCCAGCAGCCAAGTGAGGGGGGCTCCCGGCTACACCTTC; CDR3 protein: CASSQVRGAPGYTF
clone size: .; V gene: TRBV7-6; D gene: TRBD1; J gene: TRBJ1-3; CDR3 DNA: TGTGCCAGCAGCTCCGGACAGGGTAGCGGAAACACCATATATTTT; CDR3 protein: CASSSGQGSGNTIYF
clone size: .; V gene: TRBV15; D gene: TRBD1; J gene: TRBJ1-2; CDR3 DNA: TGTGCCACCAGCAGAGATAGGGGACAGGGATTTGGCTACACCTTC; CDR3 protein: CATSRDRGQGFGYTF
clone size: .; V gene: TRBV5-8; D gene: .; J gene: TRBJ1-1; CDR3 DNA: TGTGCCAGCAGGCCGGCGGGCACTGAAGCTTTCTTT; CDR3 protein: CASRPAGTEAFF
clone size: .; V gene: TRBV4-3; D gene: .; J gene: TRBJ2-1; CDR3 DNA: TGCGCCAGCAGCCAAGAGTGGGGGATTAGCGAGGACAATGAGCAGTTCTTC; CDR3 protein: CASSQEWGISEDNEQFF
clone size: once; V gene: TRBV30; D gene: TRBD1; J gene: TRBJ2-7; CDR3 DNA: TGTGCCTGGAGCCTATCCGGGACAGCCTACGAGCAGTACTTC; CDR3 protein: CAWSLSGTAYEQYF
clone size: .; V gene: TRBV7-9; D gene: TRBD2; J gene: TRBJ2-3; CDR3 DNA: TGTGCCAGCAGCCCTCCCGGTGGGACTATTAGCACAGATACGCAGTATTTT; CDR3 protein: CASSPPGGTISTDTQYF
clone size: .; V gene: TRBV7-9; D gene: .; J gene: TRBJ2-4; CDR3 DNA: TGTGCCAGCAGCTTAGGGGGAGCCAAAAACATTCAGTACTTC; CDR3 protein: CASSLGGAKNIQYF
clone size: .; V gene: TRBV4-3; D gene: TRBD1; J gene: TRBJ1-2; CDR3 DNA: TGCGCCAGCAGCCAACAGGGACAGGGATTATATGGCTACACCTTC; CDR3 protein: CASSQQGQGLYGYTF
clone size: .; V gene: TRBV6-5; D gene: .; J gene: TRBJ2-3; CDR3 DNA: TGTGCCAGCACCTACAGGGGCACAGATACGCAGTATTTT; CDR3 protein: CASTYRGTDTQYF
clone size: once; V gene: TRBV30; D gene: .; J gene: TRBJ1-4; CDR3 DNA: TGTGCCTGGCAAACAACTAATGAAAAACTGTTTTTT; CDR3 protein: CAWQTTNEKLFF
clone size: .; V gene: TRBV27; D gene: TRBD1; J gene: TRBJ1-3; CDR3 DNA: TGTGCCAGCAGTTTCCCACCGGGACAGGGAAACACCATATATTTT; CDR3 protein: CASSFPPGQGNTIYF
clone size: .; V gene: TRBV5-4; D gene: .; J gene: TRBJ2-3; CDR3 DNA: TGTGCCAGCAGTCGTCTGGATACGCAGTATTTT; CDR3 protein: CASSRLDTQYF
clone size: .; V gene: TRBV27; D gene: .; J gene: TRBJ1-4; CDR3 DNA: TGTGCCAGCAGTTTATCTGAGTGGGAAAAACTGTTTTTT; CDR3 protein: CASSLSEWEKLFF
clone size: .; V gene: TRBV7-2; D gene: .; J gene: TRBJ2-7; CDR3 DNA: TGTGCCAGCAGCTTAGCAAGGGGGACCCTCTACGAGCAGTACTTC; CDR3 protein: CASSLARGTLYEQYF
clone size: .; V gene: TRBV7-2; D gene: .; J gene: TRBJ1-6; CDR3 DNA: TGTGCCAGCAGCATCAAGGGTGATGGCTCACCCCTCCACTTT; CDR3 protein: CASSIKGDGSPLHF
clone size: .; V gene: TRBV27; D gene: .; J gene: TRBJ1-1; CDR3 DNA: TGTGCCAGCAGCCCGGTTGGGGGAAACACTGAAGCTTTCTTT; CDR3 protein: CASSPVGGNTEAFF
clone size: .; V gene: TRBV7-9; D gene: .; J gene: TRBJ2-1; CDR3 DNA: TGTGCCAGCAGCTTGGATGGGGTCAATGAGCAGTTCTTC; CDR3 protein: CASSLDGVNEQFF
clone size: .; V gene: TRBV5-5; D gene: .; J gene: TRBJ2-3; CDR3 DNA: TGTGCCAGCAGCCCGGGACTGAGGAGCACAGATACGCAGTATTTT; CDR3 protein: CASSPGLRSTDTQYF
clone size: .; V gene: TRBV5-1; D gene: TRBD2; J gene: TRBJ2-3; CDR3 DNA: TGCGCCAGCAGCCCAGCGGGGTTCCACACAGATACGCAGTATTTT; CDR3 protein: CASSPAGFHTDTQYF
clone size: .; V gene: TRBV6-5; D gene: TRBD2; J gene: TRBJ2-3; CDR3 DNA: TGTGCCAGCAGTTTTCTAGCGGGGGCCACAGATACGCAGTATTTT; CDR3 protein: CASSFLAGATDTQYF
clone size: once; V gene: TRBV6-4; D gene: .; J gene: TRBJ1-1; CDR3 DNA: TGTGCCAGCAACAGGGAGGTGGTCGGGAACACTGAAGCTTTCTTT; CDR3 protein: CASNREVVGNTEAFF
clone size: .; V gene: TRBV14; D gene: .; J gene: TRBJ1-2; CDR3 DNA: TGTGCCAGCAGCCGCCGGGACCCCTTTTTTACTTATGGCTACACCTTC; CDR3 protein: CASSRRDPFFTYGYTF
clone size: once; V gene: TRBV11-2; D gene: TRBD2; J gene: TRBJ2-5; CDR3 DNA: TGTGCCAGCAGCTTAGGTCCTGGAGCGGGAGGGCCGGAGACCCAGTACTTC; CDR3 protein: CASSLGPGAGGPETQYF
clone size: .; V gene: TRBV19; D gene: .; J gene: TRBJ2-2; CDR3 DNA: TGTGCCAGTAGTATAGCGGGGACGAACACCGGGGAGCTGTTTTTT; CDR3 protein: CASSIAGTNTGELFF
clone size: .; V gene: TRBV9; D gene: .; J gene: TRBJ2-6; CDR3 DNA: TGTGCCAGCAGCCCCTTTCCTGGGGCCAACGTCCTGACTTTC; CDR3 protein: CASSPFPGANVLTF
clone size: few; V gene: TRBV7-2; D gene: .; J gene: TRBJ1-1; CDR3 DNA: TGTGCCAGCAGCTTGGGCATGAACACTGAAGCTTTCTTT; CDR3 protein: CASSLGMNTEAFF